Below, 25 T cell receptor beta chains from the same sample are listed, as sequenced in a study of cytomegalovirus exposure and HLA in healthy donors. Researchers ran the PCR with 60 Vbeta and 13 Jbeta primers. Generated by immunoSEQ multiplex PCR, the TCRdb table keeps only in-frame clones and is missing some. The sample shows under 200,000 clones, around three quarters of them seen only once. The sample taken for sequencing was PBMCs. These receptors came from a woman younger than 45 in good health and CMV-seropositive.

The chain combines TRBV27 with TRBJ1-1; D is unclear. Germline V CDR1 and CDR2: MNHEY, SMNVEV (reference sequence). The CDR3 totals 15 residues. V was pared by 2 bases and J by 1 base, with 11 bases between. The CDR3 reads CASSLRRTRNTEAFF. The DNA for the CDR3 is TGTGCCAGCAGTTTAAGGAGGACCCGGAACACTGAAGCTTTCTTT.

The rearrangement links TRBV10-3 to TRBJ2-6; 7 bases are a match to TRBD1. CDR1 ENHRY and CDR2 SYGVKD come from the germline V gene. The CDR3 totals 16 residues. The ends lost 11 bases at V and 0 bases at J; junction bases unmatched: 10. Here the CDR3 reads CAVGQLQRSGANVLTF. CDR3 bases: TGTGCCGTGGGACAGCTACAACGCTCTGGGGCCAACGTCCTGACTTTC.

This clone was seen more than once but under ten times. The chain recombines TRBV5-1 with TRBJ2-3, with 7 bases fitting TRBD1. The V segment lost 3 bases and the J segment 0 bases; nucleotides outside the gene matches: 4. The CDR3 is 15 amino acids. The germline V gene has CDR1 SGHRS and CDR2 YFSETQ. DNA for the CDR3: TGCGCCAGCAGCTGGGGGACAGCGAGCACAGATACGCAGTATTTT. Residues: CASSWGTASTDTQYF. Looking up the rest from reference TRBV5-1 and TRBJ2-3 gives the full variable domain: KAGVTQTPRYLIKTRGQQVTLSCSPISGHRSVSWYQQTPGQGLQFLFEYFSETQRNKGNFPGRFSGRQFSNSRSEMNVSTLELGDSALYLCASSWGTASTDTQYFGPGTRLTVL.

This clone was detected a few times. The chain couples TRBV5-1 to TRBJ1-4, with D possibly being TRBD1 (5 bases). The CDR3 consists of 15 residues. V lost 4 bases, J lost 7 bases, and 17 bases lay in between. Germline-derived CDR1 and CDR2 are SGHRS and YFSETQ. The DNA of the CDR3 is TGCGCCAGCAGCATACGCCAGGGAGGTCGTGAAAAACTGTTTTTT. Translated, it gives CASSIRQGGREKLFF.

V usage is TRBV7-8 and J usage is TRBJ1-2; D unclear. The CDR3 has 12 amino acids. Deletions cut 1 base from V and 13 bases from J, with 13 bases between. Germline V gives CDR1 SGHVS, CDR2 FQNEAQ. The CDR3, as DNA: TGTGCCAGCAGCTTAGAGCCAGGCCCAGGCACCTTC. This translates into CASSLEPGPGTF.

Here the CDR3 reads CASSKGQEPYNEQFF. CDR3 in DNA: TGTGCCAGCAGCAAGGGACAAGAACCTTACAATGAGCAGTTCTTC. The chain is built from TRBV7-9 and TRBJ2-1; tentatively, D is TRBD1 (6 bases). The CDR3 loop spans 15 amino acids. Looked up from germline, CDR1 is SEHNR and CDR2 is FQNEAQ (reference sequence). The V end was cut by 5 bases, the J end by 4 bases, with 15 bases between.

The gene calls are TRBV27 and TRBJ1-4, with D perhaps matching TRBD1 (6 bases). V lost 4 bases and J lost 0, with 9 bases in between. The CDR3 consists of 15 residues. Germline-derived CDR1 and CDR2 are MNHEY and SMNVEV (reference sequence). CDR3 bases: TGTGCCAGCAGTTCGAACAGGGCAACTAATGAAAAACTGTTTTTT. Its translation is CASSSNRATNEKLFF. The full variable domain, completed using reference TRBV27 and TRBJ1-4, is EAQVTQNPRYLITVTGKKLTVTCSQNMNHEYMSWYRQDPGLGLRQIYYSMNVEVTDKGDVPEGYKVSRKEKRNFPLILESPSPNQTSLYFCASSSNRATNEKLFFGSGTQLSVL.

This rearrangement joins TRBV4-2 to TRBJ2-2; TRBD2 agrees at 9 bases. Trimming cost V 6 bases and J 3 bases; bases outside gene matches: 14. CDR3 size: 18 residues. Germline V gene lookup returns CDR1 LGHNA and CDR2 YNFKEQ. The CDR3 nucleotides are TGTGCCAGCAGTACTGCCAGTAGCGGGAGTGGGTACACCGGGGAGCTGTTTTTT. Protein product: CASSTASSGSGYTGELFF.

J is TRBJ1-1 and V is TRBV7-9, with a weak D call TRBD1 (5 bases). CDR3 length: 14 residues. Looked up from germline, CDR1 is SEHNR and CDR2 is FQNEAQ (reference sequence). Trimming took 1 base from V and 5 from J, leaving 11 bases between them. This CDR3 reads CASSLVSGVTEAFF. The CDR3 DNA sequence: TGTGCCAGCAGCTTAGTATCGGGGGTTACTGAAGCTTTCTTT.

This chain joins TRBV7-9 and TRBJ2-7; 10 bases agree with TRBD1. The CDR3 totals 15 residues. Germline V CDR1 and CDR2: SEHNR, FQNEAQ (reference sequence). V was pared by 5 bases and J by 4 bases, with 8 bases of the junction left unmatched. The CDR3 coding sequence is TGTGCCAGCAGCCCCTTGGACAGGGGGGGTTACGAGCAGTACTTC. Its translation is CASSPLDRGGYEQYF.

The chain couples TRBV2 to TRBJ1-1; TRBD1 might be the D (5 bases). The CDR3 runs to 16 residues. Trimming removed 7 bases from V and 0 bases from J, with 18 bases in between. Germline CDR1 and CDR2: SNHLY and FYNNEI. The CDR3 bases are TGTGCCAGCACCGGGGGGGTCCCGTCCATGAACACTGAAGCTTTCTTT. Residues: CASTGGVPSMNTEAFF. Variable domain in full (rest from reference TRBV2 and TRBJ1-1): EPEVTQTPSHQVTQMGQEVILRCVPISNHLYFYWYRQILGQKVEFLVSFYNNEISEKSEIFDDQFSVERPDGSNFTLKIRSTKLEDSAMYFCASTGGVPSMNTEAFFGQGTRLTVV.

The chain has TRBV10-3 and TRBJ2-2, with 10 bases aligning to TRBD2. Trimming removed 6 bases from V and 0 bases from J; junction bases left unmatched: 13. There are 19 residues in the CDR3. Germline V gives CDR1 ENHRY, CDR2 SYGVKD. The CDR3 DNA reads TGTGCCATCAGAGCGACTACTCCTAGCGGGGGATCGAACACCGGGGAGCTGTTTTTT. Protein sequence: CAIRATTPSGGSNTGELFF.

The chain is built from TRBV6-1 and TRBJ2-7; 10 bases align to TRBD1. This CDR3 region has 13 residues. V was clipped by 8 bases and J by 3 bases; unmatched bases: 4. The V gene's germline CDR1 is MNHNS and CDR2 SASEGT. The CDR3 nucleotides read TGTGCCAGCCAAGGACAGGGGGGCTACGAGCAGTACTTC. Translation gives CASQGQGGYEQYF.

The V call is TRBV11-2, the J call TRBJ2-5, with 8 bases that match TRBD1. Germline V gene lookup returns CDR1 SGHAT and CDR2 FQNNGV. Trimming at V came to 4 bases and at J to 1 base, leaving 2 bases not matched to a gene. The CDR3 has 14 residues. For the CDR3, the DNA is TGTGCCAGCAGCTCGGACAGGGCCCAAGAGACCCAGTACTTC. Residues: CASSSDRAQETQYF.

CDR3 in DNA: TGCGCCAGCAGTCACCACAGGGATCACTCCTACAATGAGCAGTTCTTC. Translated, it gives CASSHHRDHSYNEQFF. The chain has TRBV23-1 and TRBJ2-1, with D possibly being TRBD1 (6 bases). TRBV23-1 belongs to the ORF category, with a function that is uncertain. The CDR3 spans 16 residues. Trimming shortened V by 3 bases and J by 0 bases, and 12 bases separated the two germline ends.

This rearrangement joins TRBV19 to TRBJ1-2; D is unclear. Trimming stripped 3 bases from V and 3 bases from J, with 5 bases between. The CDR3 is 12 residues long. The germline CDR1 and CDR2 sequences are LNHDA and SQIVND (reference sequence). CDR3 sequence: CASSIQDYGYTF. The DNA of the CDR3 is TGTGCCAGTAGTATCCAGGACTATGGCTACACCTTC.

This chain uses TRBV11-2 with TRBJ1-1; D not resolved. The length of the CDR3 is 13 residues. Germline CDR1 and CDR2: SGHAT and FQNNGV. V was trimmed by 3 bases and J by 10 bases, leaving 15 bases between them. The CDR3 reads CASSFLDSGRAFF. CDR3 DNA sequence: TGTGCCAGCAGCTTTTTGGACTCCGGGCGAGCTTTCTTT. The full variable domain, rest sourced from reference TRBV11-2 and TRBJ1-1, is EAGVAQSPRYKIIEKRQSVAFWCNPISGHATLYWYQQILGQGPKLLIQFQNNGVVDDSQLPKDRFSAERLKGVDSTLKIQPAKLEDSAVYLCASSFLDSGRAFFGQGTRLTVV.

This clone was counted only a few times. This chain uses TRBV18 with TRBJ2-7; tentatively, D is TRBD1 (6 bases). Germline CDR1 and CDR2: KGHSH and LQKENI. With 2 bases removed from V and 1 base from J, the gap between germline ends came to 9 bases. The CDR3 spans 14 residues. The CDR3 DNA is TGTGCCAGCTCACCAAAGGACAGATCCTACGAGCAGTACTTC. Amino acid sequence: CASSPKDRSYEQYF.

The chain uses TRBV5-8 and TRBJ2-7, with TRBD1 identical over 9 bases. The CDR3 runs to 15 residues. The germline V gene has CDR1 SGHTS and CDR2 YDEGEE. The V gene end was trimmed by 3 bases and the J gene end by 3 bases; junction bases not matched to a gene: 7. Here the CDR3 DNA reads TGTGCCAGCAGCTACCCCACGGGACAGGGCTACGAGCAGTACTTC. It is translated as CASSYPTGQGYEQYF.

This chain joins TRBV7-2 and TRBJ2-1; D remains ambiguous. The V and J ends lost 6 bases and 7 bases respectively, with 13 bases between them. Germline values: CDR1 SGHTA, CDR2 FQGNSA. This CDR3 comprises 13 residues. The CDR3 reads CASSIISFNEQFF. DNA of the CDR3: TGTGCCAGCAGTATAATATCCTTTAATGAGCAGTTCTTC.

This clone was observed a handful of times. CDR3 amino acids: CASSLGLTYEQYF. The CDR3 DNA is TGTGCCAGCAGTTTGGGGCTTACCTACGAGCAGTACTTC. The V call is TRBV28, the J call TRBJ2-7, with D possibly being TRBD1 (5 bases). In germline, CDR1 is MDHEN, CDR2 SYDVKM. The CDR3 loop spans 13 amino acids. V was pared by 3 bases and J by 2 bases, with 8 bases between.

The gene calls are TRBV4-1 and TRBJ1-4; 8 bases are shared with TRBD1. Losses at the gene ends were 0 bases for V and 8 bases for J; bases not matched to a gene: 8. Germline V gene sequence: CDR1 MGHRA, CDR2 YSYEKL. The CDR3 consists of 16 residues. The CDR3: CASSQDRETGEEKLFF. CDR3 coding DNA: TGCGCCAGCAGCCAAGATCGGGAGACAGGGGAAGAAAAACTGTTTTTT.

The chain is built from TRBV28 and TRBJ2-7, with 8 bases that match TRBD1. Germline V gene sequence: CDR1 MDHEN, CDR2 SYDVKM. The CDR3 runs to 14 residues. With 4 bases clipped from V and 6 bases from J, the junction kept 8 bases outside the gene matches. CDR3 DNA: TGTGCCAGCAGTTACAGGGGGGTCCCGTCCGAGCAGTACTTC. It specifies CASSYRGVPSEQYF.

The rearrangement joins TRBV11-1 to TRBJ2-1; a possible D gene is TRBD2 (6 bases). The CDR3 is 14 amino acids. Germline CDR1 and CDR2: SGHAT and FQDESV (reference sequence). V gave up 3 bases and J gave up 4 bases, with 10 bases separating them. CDR3 sequence reads: CASSFSGDYNEQFF. The DNA for the CDR3 is TGTGCCAGCAGCTTCTCGGGGGATTACAATGAGCAGTTCTTC. The full variable domain, in which reference TRBV11-1 and TRBJ2-1 provide the parts outside the CDR3, is EAEVAQSPRYKITEKSQAVAFWCDPISGHATLYWYRQILGQGPELLVQFQDESVVDDSQLPKDRFSAERLKGVDSTLKIQPAELGDSAMYLCASSFSGDYNEQFFGPGTRLTVL.

The chain has TRBV28 and TRBJ2-3; TRBD1 is a possible D gene (5 bases). Trimming took 2 bases from V and 0 from J, leaving 15 bases between them. From germline, CDR1 is MDHEN and CDR2 SYDVKM. This CDR3 is built from 17 residues. DNA for the CDR3: TGTGCCAGCAGTTTAAATAGTGGGGCCCGTAGCACAGATACGCAGTATTTT. This sequence encodes CASSLNSGARSTDTQYF.